This T cell receptor (beta chain) was sequenced in a study of cytomegalovirus exposure and HLA in healthy donors. The study's findings and limits: Productive rates of about 87% or about 30% were seen for most TCR beta V segments in an earlier analysis. Upon later analysis, HLA-associated TCR beta chains proved more clonally expanded than other, equally common chains.

Of note for this clone: The antigen is not known.

PCR used 60 Vbeta primers and 13 Jbeta primers. Here immunoSEQ multiplex PCR was the method, and the copy in TCRdb shows in-frame clones only, minus some. The table records fewer than 150,000 clones, approximately 71% of them present only once. The trim removed 6 bases at V and 5 bases at J, leaving 10 bases unmatched. CDR1 SQVTM and CDR2 ANQGSEA come from the germline V gene. There are 16 residues in the CDR3. V is TRBV29-1 and J is TRBJ2-1, with 13 nucleotides matching TRBD2. The sequenced sample consisted of PBMCs. The sequence derives from a woman aged 50 to 60 in good health and CMV-seronegative. CDR3 amino acids: CSVGTSGGGIDNEQFF. The CDR3 nucleotides are TGCAGCGTCGGAACTAGCGGGGGGGGAATCGACAATGAGCAGTTCTTC.